These 5 T cell receptor beta chains were all obtained from the same sample, sequenced in a study of cytomegalovirus exposure and HLA in healthy donors. Primers for the PCR totalled 60 Vbeta and 13 Jbeta. Using immunoSEQ multiplex PCR, the repertoire was profiled, and TCRdb retains in-frame clones only, with some absent. The data hold hundreds of thousands of clones, with approximately 90% observed a single time. Material for sequencing was PBMCs. These receptor sequences come from a woman between 18 and 30 years old in good health and CMV-seronegative.

This clone came up once. The DNA for the CDR3 is TGTGCCAGCAGCGCCCGTTCAGCGGGGAGCACAGATACGCAGTATTTT. Its protein is CASSARSAGSTDTQYF. The V call is TRBV13, the J call TRBJ2-3; 7 nucleotides align to TRBD2. Germline values: CDR1 PRHDT, CDR2 FYEKMQ (reference sequence). The length of the CDR3 is 16 residues. J lost 0 bases, V lost 5 bases, and 8 bases had no gene match.

The chain combines TRBV6-6 with TRBJ1-4, with D unresolved. V was cut by 7 bases and J by 7 bases, with 10 bases left in between. Germline assignment: CDR1 MNHNY and CDR2 SVGAGI (reference sequence). The CDR3 runs 12 residues. The CDR3 bases are TGTGCCAGCACCCTAGGAGCTGAAAAACTGTTTTTT. Protein sequence: CASTLGAEKLFF.

This clone has just one count. This chain connects TRBV2 to TRBJ2-6; possible D gene TRBD2, 5 bases. V lost 4 bases and J lost 0, with 13 bases in between. Germline V gene lookup returns CDR1 SNHLY and CDR2 FYNNEI. The length of the CDR3 is 17 residues. CDR3 in DNA: TGTGCCAGCAGTGGGGGAGAGGTCTACTCTGGGGCCAACGTCCTGACTTTC. It translates to CASSGGEVYSGANVLTF.

The chain couples TRBV4-1 to TRBJ2-3; 9 bases map to TRBD2. Trimming removed 0 bases from V and 6 bases from J; junction bases left unmatched: 7. This CDR3 is built from 16 residues. The germline V gene encodes CDR1 MGHRA and CDR2 YSYEKL. The CDR3, as DNA: TGCGCCAGCAGCCAAGATCGAGCGGGGGGTCCGGATACGCAGTATTTT. Its protein product is CASSQDRAGGPDTQYF.

The rearrangement links TRBV6-5 to TRBJ1-4; no firm D call. Germline V gene sequence: CDR1 MNHEY, CDR2 SVGAGI. V lost 2 bases and J lost 7, with 8 bases in between. There are 13 residues in the CDR3. As DNA, the CDR3 is TGTGCCAGCAGTTACGGCTGGAGTGAAAAACTGTTTTTT. Translating gives CASSYGWSEKLFF.